This T cell receptor (beta chain) was found in a study of blood T cell repertoires in COVID-19. Sequenced by immunoSEQ multiplex PCR; TCRdb stores in-frame clones only, minus some. The table shows 140,000 to 150,000 clones, with approximately 80% occurring only once. CDR3 length: 16 residues. Germline V gene data show CDR1 as MNHEY and CDR2 as SMNVEV (reference sequence). V lost 6 bases, J lost 7 bases, and 13 bases stayed unmatched. V usage is TRBV27 and J usage is TRBJ2-3; TRBD2 agrees at 10 bases. The origin of this receptor is a man in his forties or fifties with acute or convalescent COVID-19. Sequencing was done on a sample of peripheral blood. CDR3 residues: CASSSRSGGAPNTQYF. The CDR3 nucleotides are TGTGCCAGCAGCTCCAGGAGCGGGGGGGCTCCAAATACGCAGTATTTT.